The 13 T cell receptor beta chains given below trace back to one sample, sequenced in a study of blood T cell repertoires in COVID-19. This table comes from immunoSEQ multiplex PCR, and its TCRdb copy is limited to in-frame clones, with some not included. This sample has roughly 370,000 clones; around nine tenths occur once, and the top ten carry 10%. The sequenced sample was PBMCs or T cells enriched from blood (not recorded which). The receptors shown here come from a woman aged 45-60 years who had recovered from COVID-19.

The sample holds a few counts of this clone. The J gene is TRBJ1-1, the V gene TRBV5-4; 7 bases match TRBD1. CDR3 length: 15 amino acids. V lost 0 bases and J lost 7; bases outside the gene matches: 9. The germline V gene has CDR1 SGHNT and CDR2 YYREEE (reference sequence). CDR3 sequence (DNA): TGTGCCAGCAGCTTGGGGTTGACAGGGCCTGGTGAAGCTTTCTTT. Translation gives CASSLGLTGPGEAFF.

This clone occurred a few times. The chain has TRBV7-2 and TRBJ1-4, with TRBD1 as a possible D gene (5 bases). CDR3 length equals 12 residues. The V end was cut by 8 bases, the J end by 8 bases, with 12 bases between. From germline, CDR1 is SGHTA and CDR2 FQGNSA. The CDR3 protein is CASSQGNEKLFF. CDR3 DNA sequence: TGTGCCAGCTCCCAGGGCAACGAAAAACTGTTTTTT.

The rearrangement links TRBV2 to TRBJ2-2; TRBD2 aligns across 9 bases. The junction had 2 bases not matched to a gene; V was cut back by 5 bases and J by 1 base. The CDR3 runs 15 residues. Germline assignment: CDR1 SNHLY and CDR2 FYNNEI. CDR3 nucleotide sequence: TGTGCCAGCAGTTTAGCGGGGGTGAACACCGGGGAGCTGTTTTTT. Protein sequence: CASSLAGVNTGELFF. The variable domain in full, completed from reference TRBV2 and TRBJ2-2, reads EPEVTQTPSHQVTQMGQEVILRCVPISNHLYFYWYRQILGQKVEFLVSFYNNEISEKSEIFDDQFSVERPDGSNFTLKIRSTKLEDSAMYFCASSLAGVNTGELFFGEGSRLTVL.

This rearrangement joins TRBV30 to TRBJ2-5; 8 bases are a match to TRBD2. With V trimmed by 7 bases and J by 5 bases, 6 bases remained unmatched. CDR1 and CDR2 (germline): GTSNPN, SVGIG (reference sequence). The CDR3 totals 12 residues. CDR3 amino acids: CASGGSSETQYF. As DNA, the CDR3 is TGTGCCTCGGGAGGGAGCTCGGAGACCCAGTACTTC.

The chain combines TRBV30 with TRBJ2-1; D perhaps matches TRBD2 (5 bases). Trimming cost V 5 bases and J 6 bases, with 8 bases left between them. The CDR3 extends over 11 amino acids. In germline, CDR1 is GTSNPN, CDR2 SVGIG (reference sequence). CDR3 nucleotide sequence: TGTGCCTGGTCCCGGGGCAATGAGCAGTTCTTC. Protein: CAWSRGNEQFF.

The chain couples TRBV7-2 to TRBJ1-2; 9 bases map to TRBD1. V dropped 8 bases and J dropped 3; count of bases not matched to a gene: 4. The germline CDR1 and CDR2 sequences are SGHTA and FQGNSA. The CDR3 is 13 residues long. The CDR3 DNA sequence: TGTGCCAGCGGACAGGGGATCGACTATGGCTACACCTTC. It translates to CASGQGIDYGYTF.

The sample holds one count of this clone. The chain carries TRBV19 and TRBJ1-5; no firm D call. The CDR3 has 15 residues. V dropped 6 bases and J dropped 1 base, with 13 bases sitting between them. Germline V gene lookup returns CDR1 LNHDA and CDR2 SQIVND (reference sequence). CDR3 DNA: TGTGCCAGTAGCCGATGGGCAGTAAGCAATCAGCCCCAGCATTTT. Residues: CASSRWAVSNQPQHF. The variable domain in full, completed from reference TRBV19 and TRBJ1-5, reads DGGITQSPKYLFRKEGQNVTLSCEQNLNHDAMYWYRQDPGQGLRLIYYSQIVNDFQKGDIAEGYSVSREKKESFPLTVTSAQKNPTAFYLCASSRWAVSNQPQHFGDGTRLSIL.

The rearrangement links TRBV30 to TRBJ1-6; D is unresolved. Germline lookup yields CDR1 GTSNPN and CDR2 SVGIG (reference sequence). The germline V and J ends were trimmed by 3 bases and 7 bases, with 4 bases remaining between them. This CDR3 is 11 amino acids long. The CDR3 DNA sequence: TGTGCCTGGAGGGAGAATTCACCCCTCCACTTT. Translation gives CAWRENSPLHF.

The count of this clone is one. The CDR3 loop reads CASSIGNSGYSIEAFF. The CDR3 nucleotides read TGTGCCAGTAGTATCGGGAATTCGGGGTACTCTATTGAAGCTTTCTTT. The chain employs TRBV19 and TRBJ1-1; D remains unclear. V was cut by 3 bases and J by 7 bases, with 21 bases left in between. This CDR3 comprises 16 residues. CDR1 is LNHDA and CDR2 is SQIVND in the germline V gene (reference sequence).

The rearrangement joins TRBV6-5 to TRBJ2-7; TRBD1 matches 10 bases. V was clipped by 5 bases and J by 4 bases; unmatched bases: 8. Per the germline V gene, CDR1 is MNHEY and CDR2 is SVGAGI. CDR3 length equals 15 residues. CDR3 loop: CASSPSGTGVYEQYF. The CDR3 nucleotides read TGTGCCAGCAGTCCTAGTGGGACAGGGGTTTACGAGCAGTACTTC.

This clone was seen a few times. The V and J genes are TRBV20-1 and TRBJ1-4; a weak D match, TRBD1 (6 bases). The V gene's germline CDR1 is DFQATT and CDR2 SNEGSKA (reference sequence). The CDR3 has 15 residues. Between the trimmed V and J ends, which lost 3 bases and 7 bases, there was a span of 18 bases. This chain's CDR3 is CSASRGEGGAEKLFF. CDR3 in DNA: TGCAGTGCTAGTAGGGGGGAGGGAGGCGCTGAAAAACTGTTTTTT.

This clone was seen a single time. The J gene is TRBJ1-2, the V gene TRBV7-9; 7 bases are shared with TRBD1. Germline CDR1 is SEHNR and CDR2 is FQNEAQ (reference sequence). This CDR3 contains 16 residues. Unmatched junction bases numbered 14, after V lost 2 bases and J lost 8 bases. The CDR3 DNA reads as TGTGCCAGCAGCTTACTCCTCCGACAGGGAGAGGGAGGCTACACCTTC. Translation: CASSLLLRQGEGGYTF.

V is TRBV4-2 and J is TRBJ2-5, with 7 bases fitting TRBD1. The J segment lost 5 bases and the V segment lost 3 bases, leaving 15 bases of the junction unmatched. The CDR3 extends over 17 amino acids. CDR1 is LGHNA and CDR2 is YNFKEQ in the germline V gene. CDR3 DNA sequence: TGTGCCAGCAGCCAGGCGATGACAGGGAAGCACAGGGAGACCCAGTACTTC. Translation gives CASSQAMTGKHRETQYF.